The entry below describes one TCR beta chain. Per the original data handling: Reference gene primer amplification in the assay estimated nucleated cell counts. Using immunoSEQ multiplex PCR, the repertoire was profiled, and TCRdb retains in-frame clones only, with some absent. The V and J calls and clone size were taken over from that table, and D and trimming were inferred from the DNA. The sample has about 310,000 clones, 75% to 90% seen once; the top ten hold about 9.5%. Trimming removed 9 bases from V and 4 bases from J, with 11 bases in between. The CDR3 consists of 13 residues. The germline V gene encodes CDR1 KGHDR and CDR2 SFDVKD. Living in 24 US areas, the participants were between roughly 18 and 90 years of age. Symptom resolution, clearance, or two negative PCRs marked donors in Cohort 3 as recovered. The data originate from a study of blood T cell repertoires in COVID-19. Study information: From T cells, B-cell-depleted T cells, or PBMCs came the material, which was cDNA or gDNA.

This sequence was found in a woman between 40 and 55 years old who had recovered from COVID-19. Sequencing was carried out using PBMCs or T cells enriched from blood (not recorded which). The rearrangement links TRBV24-1 to TRBJ2-2, with a tentative D call TRBD2 (5 bases). This chain's CDR3 is CATRAGVTGELFF. DNA for the CDR3: TGTGCCACCCGAGCCGGGGTCACCGGGGAGCTGTTTTTT.